This TCR beta chain was recovered during a study of shared clonotypes between healthy human individuals. Study results and caveats: A handful of donors had about 5% of their naive CD4 clonotypes in common. Generally, naive subsets (rather than memory subsets) showed larger estimated richness. Sampling was confined to blood; repertoires within tissues likely differ.

Comment on this clone: The antigen remains unidentified.

The table came from immunoSEQ multiplex PCR; TCRdb's copy has only in-frame clones and leaves some out. This sample has roughly 700,000 clones, with approximately 74% found just once. Source material: memory CD4+ T cells sorted from blood. Subset denoted: CD45RA-negative fraction. The clonotype was recovered from a woman aged 30 to 39 in good health.

In DNA form, the CDR3 reads TGTGCCAGCAGCTTAGGTCTGCTGAGAGGGGAGCTGTTTTTT. This encodes CASSLGLLRGELFF. The chain recombines TRBV11-2 with TRBJ2-2; D unresolved. Per germline, CDR1 SGHAT and CDR2 FQNNGV. This CDR3 comprises 14 residues. V lost 1 base and J lost 8, with 11 bases in between.